This T cell receptor (beta chain) was observed in a study of OX40 agonist ivuxolimab in advanced cancers. About the research overall: Of mixed ages from about 20 to 80 and averaging about 60 years, the group was more than 65% male. Study-level results: Researchers report that CD8+ T cells had, on average, more expanded clones than CD4+. Clonal expansion was seen in CD4+ and CD8+ blood T cells by week 6 at 0.1 to 3.0 mg/kg.

The repertoire was sequenced with immunoSEQ multiplex PCR; TCRdb's copy has only in-frame clones and lacks some. The sample lists tens of thousands of clones; about 80% were seen once. Germline trimming cut 3 bases from V and 8 bases from J; bases unmatched to any gene: 4. Germline CDR1 is SGHTA and CDR2 is FQGTGA. This CDR3 spans 13 amino acids. Concerning this clone: The antigen is not known.

The chain links TRBV7-3 to TRBJ2-5, with 9 bases matching TRBD1. The receptor was derived from an adult with an advanced solid tumor such as melanoma, head and neck, liver or kidney cancer. The sequenced sample was CD4+ or CD8+ T cells sorted from blood, obtained in a trial of the OX40 agonist ivuxolimab. CDR3 nucleotide sequence: TGTGCCAGCAGCTTCGGACAGGGGACCACCCAGTACTTC. Amino acid sequence: CASSFGQGTTQYF.